Here is one T cell receptor (beta chain) with its context. This sample is drawn from a study of blood T cell repertoires in COVID-19. Study at large: Material from acute and convalescent COVID-19 was sourced from the United States, Italy and Spain.

TCRdb's copy holds only in-frame clones and misses some; the assay was immunoSEQ multiplex PCR. The sample shows 200,000 to 250,000 clones, around 84% of them seen only once. Per the germline V gene, CDR1 is MNHEY and CDR2 is SVGAGI. With 11 bases clipped from V and 0 bases from J, the junction kept 8 bases outside the gene matches. The CDR3 is made up of 15 amino acids. The chain carries TRBV6-5 and TRBJ2-1; 9 bases match TRBD2. The source of this sequence is a human donor in a cohort sampled during active COVID-19. Sequencing was performed on peripheral blood. The CDR3 is CAASGRSSSYNEQFF. DNA for the CDR3: TGTGCCGCGAGCGGGAGGTCTTCCTCCTACAATGAGCAGTTCTTC.